This is a list of T cell receptor beta chains from one sample in a study of beta chain features in type 1 diabetes. Measured with immunoSEQ multiplex PCR; TCRdb has only the in-frame clones, and not every one. The data show a few hundred thousand clones, more than 13% seen once. The specimen sequenced was naive CD4+ T cells from blood. The receptors originated from a man under 40 with type 1 diabetes. CDR3s include the opening cysteine and the closing phenylalanine or tryptophan. Fields, in order: D gene, clone size, V gene, J gene, CDR3 protein, CDR3 DNA. D genes are given only for firm matches. Clone size appears in some rows only: once, few, many, or a class for an expanded clone.

>TRBD1|-|TRBV25-1|TRBJ2-7
CASSESGTGDYEQYF
TGTGCCAGCAGTGAGTCGGGTACAGGGGACTACGAGCAGTACTTC
>TRBD2|-|TRBV6-5|TRBJ2-7
CATSQREEMEQYF
TGTGCCACGTCCCAGCGGGAGGAGATGGAGCAGTACTTC
>-|few|TRBV5-6|TRBJ2-7
CASSLRGNSYEQYF
TGTGCCAGCAGCTTAAGGGGCAACTCCTACGAGCAGTACTTC
>-|-|TRBV2|TRBJ2-4
CASTGRNIQYF
TGTGCCAGCACTGGCAGAAACATTCAGTACTTC
>-|-|TRBV4-1|TRBJ1-1
CASSATGRAEAFF
TGCGCCAGCAGCGCTACAGGTCGGGCTGAAGCTTTCTTT
>-|few|TRBV5-6|TRBJ1-2
CASSLGRNYGYTF
TGTGCCAGCAGCTTGGGTCGGAACTATGGCTACACCTTC
>-|few|TRBV2|TRBJ2-3
CASGLEDTQYF
TGTGCCAGCGGGCTCGAGGATACGCAGTATTTT
>-|-|TRBV28|TRBJ2-3
CASSLSGHSTDTQYF
TGTGCCAGCAGTTTATCAGGTCACAGCACAGATACGCAGTATTTT
>TRBD1|few|TRBV6-1|TRBJ2-1
CAANRDRGRDEQFF
TGTGCCGCTAACCGGGACAGGGGGCGGGATGAGCAGTTCTTC
>-|few|TRBV5-4|TRBJ2-2
CASSWDFLTGELFF
TGTGCCAGCTCTTGGGACTTTCTCACCGGGGAGCTGTTTTTT
>TRBD1|-|TRBV2|TRBJ1-5
CASRETGNNQPQHF
TGTGCCAGCAGAGAGACAGGGAACAATCAGCCCCAGCATTTT
>TRBD2|few|TRBV23-1|TRBJ2-3
CASSQGTTSTDTQYF
TGCGCCAGCAGTCAAGGGACTACAAGCACAGATACGCAGTATTTT